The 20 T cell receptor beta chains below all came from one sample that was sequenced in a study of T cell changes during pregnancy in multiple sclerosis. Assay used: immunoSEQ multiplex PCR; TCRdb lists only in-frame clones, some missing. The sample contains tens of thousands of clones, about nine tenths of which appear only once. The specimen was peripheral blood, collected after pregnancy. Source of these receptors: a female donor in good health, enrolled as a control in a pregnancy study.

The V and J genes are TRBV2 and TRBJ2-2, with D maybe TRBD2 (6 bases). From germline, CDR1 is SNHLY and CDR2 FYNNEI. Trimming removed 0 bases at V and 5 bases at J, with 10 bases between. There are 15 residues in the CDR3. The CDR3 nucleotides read TGTGCCAGCAGTGAAGCGCCGGAGGGGACCGGGGAGCTGTTTTTT. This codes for CASSEAPEGTGELFF.

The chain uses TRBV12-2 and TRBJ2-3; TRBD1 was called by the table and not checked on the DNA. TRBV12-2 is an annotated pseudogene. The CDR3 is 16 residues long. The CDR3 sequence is CASRLEGGQGADTQYF. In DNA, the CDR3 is TGTGCAAGTCGCTTAGAAGGTGGACAGGGCGCAGATACGCAGTATTTT.

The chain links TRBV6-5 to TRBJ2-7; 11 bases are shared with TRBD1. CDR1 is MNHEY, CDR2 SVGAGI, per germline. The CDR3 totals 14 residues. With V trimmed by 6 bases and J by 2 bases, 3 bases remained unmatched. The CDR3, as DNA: TGTGCCAGCAGCCGGGGACAGGGGGCCTACGAGCAGTACTTC. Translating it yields CASSRGQGAYEQYF.

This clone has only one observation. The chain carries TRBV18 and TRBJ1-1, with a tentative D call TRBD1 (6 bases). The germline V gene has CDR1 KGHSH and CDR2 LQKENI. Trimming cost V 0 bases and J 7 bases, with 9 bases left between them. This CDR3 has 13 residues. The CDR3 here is CASSPPGQIEAFF. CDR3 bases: TGTGCCAGCTCACCACCCGGACAGATTGAAGCTTTCTTT. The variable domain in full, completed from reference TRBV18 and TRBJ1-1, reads NAGVMQNPRHLVRRRGQEARLRCSPMKGHSHVYWYRQLPEEGLKFMVYLQKENIIDESGMPKERFSAEFPKEGPSILRIQQVVRGDSAAYFCASSPPGQIEAFFGQGTRLTVV.

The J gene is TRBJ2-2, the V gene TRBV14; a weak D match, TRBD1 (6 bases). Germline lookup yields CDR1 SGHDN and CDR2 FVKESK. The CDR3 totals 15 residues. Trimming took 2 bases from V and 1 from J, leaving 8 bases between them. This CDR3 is CASSQLDRNTGELFF. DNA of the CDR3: TGTGCCAGCAGCCAACTGGACAGGAACACCGGGGAGCTGTTTTTT. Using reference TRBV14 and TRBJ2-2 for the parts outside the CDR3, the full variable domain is EAGVTQFPSHSVIEKGQTVTLRCDPISGHDNLYWYRRVMGKEIKFLLHFVKESKQDESGMPNNRFLAERTGGTYSTLKVQPAELEDSGVYFCASSQLDRNTGELFFGEGSRLTVL.

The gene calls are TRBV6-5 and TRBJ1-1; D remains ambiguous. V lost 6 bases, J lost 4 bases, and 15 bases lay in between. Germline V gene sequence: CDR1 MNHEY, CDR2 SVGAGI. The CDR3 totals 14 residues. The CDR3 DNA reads TGTGCCAGCAGCCGAGCTAACGCCGTCACTGAAGCTTTCTTT. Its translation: CASSRANAVTEAFF.

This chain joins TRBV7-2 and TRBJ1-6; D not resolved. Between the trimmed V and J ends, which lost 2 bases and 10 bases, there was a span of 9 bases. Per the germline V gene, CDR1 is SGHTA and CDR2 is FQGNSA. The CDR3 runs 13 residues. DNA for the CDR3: TGTGCCAGCAGCTTACCGGTACCGTCACCCCTCCACTTT. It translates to CASSLPVPSPLHF.

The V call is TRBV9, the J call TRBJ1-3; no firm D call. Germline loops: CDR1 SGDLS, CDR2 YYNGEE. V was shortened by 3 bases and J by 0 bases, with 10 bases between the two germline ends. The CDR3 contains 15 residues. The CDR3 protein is CASSEDSFSGNTIYF. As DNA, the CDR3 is TGTGCCAGCAGCGAGGACTCATTCTCTGGAAACACCATATATTTT. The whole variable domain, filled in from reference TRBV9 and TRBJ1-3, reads DSGVTQTPKHLITATGQRVTLRCSPRSGDLSVYWYQQSLDQGLQFLIQYYNGEERAKGNILERFSAQQFPDLHSELNLSSLELGDSALYFCASSEDSFSGNTIYFGEGSWLTVV.

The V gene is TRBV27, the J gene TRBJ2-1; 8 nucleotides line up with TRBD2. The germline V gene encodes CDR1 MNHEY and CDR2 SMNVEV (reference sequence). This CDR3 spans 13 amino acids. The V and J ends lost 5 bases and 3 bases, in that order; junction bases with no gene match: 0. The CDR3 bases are TGTGCCAGCAGTGGGACTAGCTACAATGAGCAGTTCTTC. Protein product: CASSGTSYNEQFF.

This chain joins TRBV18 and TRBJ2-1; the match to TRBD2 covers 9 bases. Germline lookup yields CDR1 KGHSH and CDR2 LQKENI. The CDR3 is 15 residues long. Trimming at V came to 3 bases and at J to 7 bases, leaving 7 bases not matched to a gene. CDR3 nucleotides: TGTGCCAGCTCACCCTTGGCGGGGGGGGAGAATGAGCAGTTCTTC. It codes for CASSPLAGGENEQFF.

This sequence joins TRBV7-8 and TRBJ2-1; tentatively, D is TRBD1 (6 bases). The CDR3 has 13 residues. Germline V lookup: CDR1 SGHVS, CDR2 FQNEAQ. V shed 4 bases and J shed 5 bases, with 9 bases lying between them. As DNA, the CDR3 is TGTGCCAGCAGCTCCCGGACAGACAATGAGCAGTTCTTC. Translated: CASSSRTDNEQFF.

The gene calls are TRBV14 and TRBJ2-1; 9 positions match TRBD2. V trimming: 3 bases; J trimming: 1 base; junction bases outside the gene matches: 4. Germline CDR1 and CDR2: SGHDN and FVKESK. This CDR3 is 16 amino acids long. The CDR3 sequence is CASSHLAGQSYNEQFF. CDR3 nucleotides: TGTGCCAGCAGCCACCTAGCGGGACAGTCCTACAATGAGCAGTTCTTC.

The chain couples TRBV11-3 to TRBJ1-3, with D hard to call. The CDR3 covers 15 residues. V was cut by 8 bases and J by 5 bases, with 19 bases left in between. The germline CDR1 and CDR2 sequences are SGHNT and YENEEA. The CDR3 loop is CASGCGEASRNTIYF. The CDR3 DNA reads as TGTGCCAGCGGATGTGGGGAGGCATCAAGAAACACCATATATTTT.

CDR3 coding DNA: TGTGCCTGGAGAGGACGGGACAGGGGGCTGGGTGGCTACACCTTC. This encodes CAWRGRDRGLGGYTF. The genes are TRBV30 and TRBJ1-2; TRBD1 agrees at 12 bases. The length of the CDR3 is 15 residues. Germline CDR1 is GTSNPN and CDR2 is SVGIG (reference sequence). V was pared by 3 bases and J by 7 bases, with 9 bases of the junction left unmatched.

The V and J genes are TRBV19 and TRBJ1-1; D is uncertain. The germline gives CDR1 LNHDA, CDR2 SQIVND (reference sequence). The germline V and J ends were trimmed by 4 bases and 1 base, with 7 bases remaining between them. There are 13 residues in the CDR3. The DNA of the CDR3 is TGTGCCAGTAGTACAGACCAGAACACTGAAGCTTTCTTT. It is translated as CASSTDQNTEAFF.

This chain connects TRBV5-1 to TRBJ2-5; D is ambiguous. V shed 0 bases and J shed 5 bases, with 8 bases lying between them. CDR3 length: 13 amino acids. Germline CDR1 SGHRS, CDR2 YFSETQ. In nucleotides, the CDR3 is TGCGCCAGCAGCTTGGGTTTCGGGGAGACCCAGTACTTC. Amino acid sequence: CASSLGFGETQYF. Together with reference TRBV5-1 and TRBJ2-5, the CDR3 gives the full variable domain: KAGVTQTPRYLIKTRGQQVTLSCSPISGHRSVSWYQQTPGQGLQFLFEYFSETQRNKGNFPGRFSGRQFSNSRSEMNVSTLELGDSALYLCASSLGFGETQYFGPGTRLLVL.

CDR3 in amino acids: CASSLSRGQETQYF. CDR3 bases: TGCGCCAGCAGCTTGAGCAGGGGCCAAGAGACCCAGTACTTC. The V and J genes are TRBV5-1 and TRBJ2-5; D is possibly TRBD1 (6 bases). The CDR3 length is 14 residues. Looked up from germline, CDR1 is SGHRS and CDR2 is YFSETQ. V was clipped by 1 base and J by 1 base, with 8 bases between them. The entire variable domain, with the rest obtained from reference TRBV5-1 and TRBJ2-5, is as follows: KAGVTQTPRYLIKTRGQQVTLSCSPISGHRSVSWYQQTPGQGLQFLFEYFSETQRNKGNFPGRFSGRQFSNSRSEMNVSTLELGDSALYLCASSLSRGQETQYFGPGTRLLVL.

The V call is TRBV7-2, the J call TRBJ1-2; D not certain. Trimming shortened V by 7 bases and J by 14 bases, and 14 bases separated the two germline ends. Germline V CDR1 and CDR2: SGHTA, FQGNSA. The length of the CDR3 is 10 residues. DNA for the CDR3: TGTGCCAGCACCGAGGGTATTGGGACCTTC. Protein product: CASTEGIGTF.

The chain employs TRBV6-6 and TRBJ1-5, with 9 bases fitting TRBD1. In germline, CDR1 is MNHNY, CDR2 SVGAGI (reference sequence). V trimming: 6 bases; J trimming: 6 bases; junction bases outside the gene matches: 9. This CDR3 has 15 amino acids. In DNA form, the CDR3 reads TGTGCCAGCAGCCAGAGACAGGGGGAGGGTCAGCCCCAGCATTTT. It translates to CASSQRQGEGQPQHF.

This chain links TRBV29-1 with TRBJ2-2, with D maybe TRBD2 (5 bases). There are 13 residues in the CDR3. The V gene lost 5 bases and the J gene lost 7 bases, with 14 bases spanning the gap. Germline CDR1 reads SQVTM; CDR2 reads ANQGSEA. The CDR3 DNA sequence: TGCAGCGTTAAATCCCCCCGGGGCGGGGAGCTGTTTTTT. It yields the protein CSVKSPRGGELFF.